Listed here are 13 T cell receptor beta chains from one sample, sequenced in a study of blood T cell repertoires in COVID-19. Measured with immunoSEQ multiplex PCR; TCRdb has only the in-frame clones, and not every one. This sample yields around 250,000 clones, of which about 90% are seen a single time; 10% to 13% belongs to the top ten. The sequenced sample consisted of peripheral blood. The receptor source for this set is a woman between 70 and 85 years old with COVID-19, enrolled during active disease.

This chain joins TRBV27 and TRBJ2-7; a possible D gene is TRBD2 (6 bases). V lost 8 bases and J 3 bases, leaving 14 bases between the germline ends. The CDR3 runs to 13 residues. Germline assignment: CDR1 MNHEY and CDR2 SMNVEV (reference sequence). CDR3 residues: CASGRSSLYEQYF. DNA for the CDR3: TGTGCCAGCGGGAGGAGTTCCCTCTACGAGCAGTACTTC.

The CDR3 here is CASSQGVTSTEAFF. The CDR3 DNA sequence: TGCGCCAGCAGCCAAGGAGTTACGAGCACTGAAGCTTTCTTT. This chain uses TRBV4-3 with TRBJ1-1; D uncertain. Trimming took off 1 base at V and 4 bases at J, with 10 bases between the two ends. This CDR3 region has 14 residues. CDR1 and CDR2 (germline): LGHNA, YSLEER.

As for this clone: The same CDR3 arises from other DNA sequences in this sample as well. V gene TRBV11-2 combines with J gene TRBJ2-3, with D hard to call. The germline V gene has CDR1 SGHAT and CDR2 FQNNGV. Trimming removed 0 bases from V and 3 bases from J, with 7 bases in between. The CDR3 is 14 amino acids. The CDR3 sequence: CASSLDGGTDTQYF. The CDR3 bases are TGTGCCAGCAGCTTAGATGGCGGAACAGATACGCAGTATTTT.

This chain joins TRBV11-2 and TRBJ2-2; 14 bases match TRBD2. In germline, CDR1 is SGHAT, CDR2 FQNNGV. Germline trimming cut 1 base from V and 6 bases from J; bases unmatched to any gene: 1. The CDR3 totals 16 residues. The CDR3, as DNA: TGTGCCAGCAGCTTAGGGGGACTAGCGGGAGCCGGGGAGCTGTTTTTT. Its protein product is CASSLGGLAGAGELFF.

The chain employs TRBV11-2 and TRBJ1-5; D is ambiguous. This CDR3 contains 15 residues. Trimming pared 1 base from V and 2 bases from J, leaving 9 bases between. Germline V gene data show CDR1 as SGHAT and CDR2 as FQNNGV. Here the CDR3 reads CASSLGGSGNQPQHF. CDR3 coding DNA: TGTGCCAGCAGCTTAGGCGGATCTGGCAATCAGCCCCAGCATTTT.

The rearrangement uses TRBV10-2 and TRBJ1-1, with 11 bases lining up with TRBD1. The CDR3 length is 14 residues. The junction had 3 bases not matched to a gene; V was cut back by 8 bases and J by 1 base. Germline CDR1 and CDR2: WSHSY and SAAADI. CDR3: CASGQGAANTEAFF. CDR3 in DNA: TGCGCCAGCGGACAGGGGGCTGCGAACACTGAAGCTTTCTTT.

The CDR3 DNA sequence: TGTGCCAGCAGTTCTGAGAACTATGGCTACACCTTC. It codes for CASSSENYGYTF. The gene calls are TRBV28 and TRBJ1-2; D gene unclear. Deletions cut 4 bases from V and 2 bases from J, with 5 bases between. Germline loops: CDR1 MDHEN, CDR2 SYDVKM. There are 12 residues in the CDR3.

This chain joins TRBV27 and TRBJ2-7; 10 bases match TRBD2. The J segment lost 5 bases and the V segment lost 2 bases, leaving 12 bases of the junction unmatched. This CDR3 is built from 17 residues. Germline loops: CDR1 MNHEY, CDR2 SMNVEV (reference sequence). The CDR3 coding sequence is TGTGCCAGCAGTTTAAGAGCGGGAGGGCCTGTTCCCCACGAGCAGTACTTC. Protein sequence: CASSLRAGGPVPHEQYF.

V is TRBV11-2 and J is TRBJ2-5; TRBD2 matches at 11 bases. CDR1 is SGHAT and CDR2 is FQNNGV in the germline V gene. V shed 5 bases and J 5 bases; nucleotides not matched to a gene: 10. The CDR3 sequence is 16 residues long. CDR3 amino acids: CASSRGTSGDLETQYF. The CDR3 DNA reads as TGTGCCAGCAGCCGCGGGACTAGCGGAGATTTGGAGACCCAGTACTTC.

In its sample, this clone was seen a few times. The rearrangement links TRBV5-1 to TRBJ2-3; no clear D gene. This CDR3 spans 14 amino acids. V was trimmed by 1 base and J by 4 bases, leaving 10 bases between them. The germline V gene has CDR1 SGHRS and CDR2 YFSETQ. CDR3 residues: CASSLTGQPDTQYF. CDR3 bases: TGCGCCAGCAGCTTGACTGGGCAGCCAGATACGCAGTATTTT.

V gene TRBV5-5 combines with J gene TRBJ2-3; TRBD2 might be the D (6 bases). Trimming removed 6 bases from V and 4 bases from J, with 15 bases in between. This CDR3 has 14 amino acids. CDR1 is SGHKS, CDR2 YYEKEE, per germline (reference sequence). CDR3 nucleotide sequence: TGTGCCAGCACCTCTCTAGCGAGCGCAGATACGCAGTATTTT. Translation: CASTSLASADTQYF.

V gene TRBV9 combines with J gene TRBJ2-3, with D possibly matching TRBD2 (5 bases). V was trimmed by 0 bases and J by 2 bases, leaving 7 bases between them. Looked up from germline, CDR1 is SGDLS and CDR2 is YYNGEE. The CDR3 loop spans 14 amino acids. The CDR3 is CASSVETNTDTQYF. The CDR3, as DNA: TGTGCCAGCAGCGTAGAGACTAACACAGATACGCAGTATTTT.

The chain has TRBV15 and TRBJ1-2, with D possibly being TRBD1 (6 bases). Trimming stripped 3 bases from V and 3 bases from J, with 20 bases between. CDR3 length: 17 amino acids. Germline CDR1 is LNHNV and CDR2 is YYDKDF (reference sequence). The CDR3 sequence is CATSRRGGLRDDYGYTF. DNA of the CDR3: TGTGCCACCAGCAGGAGGGGGGGTCTTAGGGATGACTATGGCTACACCTTC. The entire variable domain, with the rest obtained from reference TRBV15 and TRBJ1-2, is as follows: DAMVIQNPRYQVTQFGKPVTLSCSQTLNHNVMYWYQQKSSQAPKLLFHYYDKDFNNEADTPDNFQSRRPNTSFCFLDIRSPGLGDTAMYLCATSRRGGLRDDYGYTFGSGTRLTVV.